This is a list of T cell receptor beta chains from one sample in a study of blood T cell repertoires in COVID-19. Sequencing used immunoSEQ multiplex PCR; TCRdb keeps in-frame clones, though not all of them. The table lists hundreds of thousands of clones, about nine tenths of them singletons. Source material: peripheral blood. The receptors shown here come from a woman under 40 with COVID-19, enrolled during active disease. Both conserved end residues are part of each CDR3. Fields, in order: V gene, D gene, clone size, J gene, CDR3 DNA, CDR3 protein. A D gene is named only where the DNA matches it firmly. Clone size appears in some rows only: once, few, many, or a class for an expanded clone.

TRBV2	TRBD2	-	TRBJ2-1	TGTGCCAGCAGTGCATCACTGGTAGCGGGGGGCACAGGTGAGCAGTTCTTC	CASSASLVAGGTGEQFF
TRBV4-1	TRBD1	-	TRBJ1-5	TGCGCCAGCAGCCCTAATCCGGGACAGGGTTATTTTCAGCCCCAGCATTTT	CASSPNPGQGYFQPQHF
TRBV5-4	TRBD2	once	TRBJ2-3	TGTGCCAGCAGCGTTAGCGGGGGGGCTAAGATTCACGCAGATACGCAGTATTTT	CASSVSGGAKIHADTQYF
TRBV5-5	-	-	TRBJ2-7	TGTGCCAGCTTCCTGGGCGCGGGTCTTCACGAGCAGTACTTC	CASFLGAGLHEQYF
TRBV6-5	TRBD2	-	TRBJ2-5	TGTGCCAGCAGCATGCTAGCGGAGCTTCAAGAGACCCAGTACTTC	CASSMLAELQETQYF
TRBV24-1	-	-	TRBJ1-6	TGTGCCACCAGAACAAATTCACCCCTCCACTTT	CATRTNSPLHF
TRBV7-9	-	-	TRBJ1-6	TGTGCCAGCAGCCGACAGAAAGATAATTCACCCCTCCACTTT	CASSRQKDNSPLHF
TRBV30	-	once	TRBJ2-3	TGTGCCTGGAGTTGGGGGGCAGATACGCAGTATTTT	CAWSWGADTQYF
TRBV21-1	-	-	TRBJ2-7	TGTGCCAGCAGCAAAGGTGGGACACCGGTGTACTGGGAGCAGTACTTC	CASSKGGTPVYWEQYF
TRBV3-1/TRBV3-2	-	-	TRBJ1-5	TGTGCCAGCAGCCAAGGAGAACAGCCCCAGCATTTT	CASSQGEQPQHF
TRBV5-1	-	-	TRBJ2-3	TGCGCCAGCAGCCCGCGGTCGACGCGGGGCGGCACAGATACGCAGTATTTT	CASSPRSTRGGTDTQYF
TRBV4-1	-	-	TRBJ1-1	TGCGCCAGCCTCCCCGGACCGGGAACTAATGAAGCTTTCTTT	CASLPGPGTNEAFF
TRBV5-6	-	-	TRBJ1-1	TGTGCCAGCAGCTTAAGAGACACTGAAGCTTTCTTT	CASSLRDTEAFF
TRBV18	-	-	TRBJ1-4	TGTGCCAGCTCACCTCTCGCGACGGGTGAAAAACTGTTTTTT	CASSPLATGEKLFF
TRBV5-1	-	-	TRBJ1-2	TGCGCCAGCAGCTTGGCCTATACCGGGACTTTCTCTAACTATGGCTACACCTTC	CASSLAYTGTFSNYGYTF
TRBV6-5	TRBD1	once	TRBJ1-3	TGTGCCAGCAGCACGGGACAGGGTAGAAACACCATATATTTT	CASSTGQGRNTIYF
TRBV7-9	-	-	TRBJ2-3	TGTGCCAGCAGACCCCCAGGAAACACAGATACGCAGTATTTT	CASRPPGNTDTQYF
TRBV3-1/TRBV3-2	-	-	TRBJ2-7	TGTGCCAGCAGCGAAAAGAGCGGGTACTCCTACGAGCAGTACTTC	CASSEKSGYSYEQYF
TRBV6-6	TRBD1	-	TRBJ1-2	TGTGCCAGCAGCCGCGAGCTGGGACAGGAAAACTATGGCTACACCTTC	CASSRELGQENYGYTF
TRBV5-1	TRBD2	-	TRBJ2-3	TGCGCCAGCAGCTTGGGACTAGCGGGGGGCCTTATCACAGATACGCAGTATTTT	CASSLGLAGGLITDTQYF
TRBV5-1	TRBD1	once	TRBJ2-5	TGCGCCAGCAGGCTGACAGGGTCAGCGGAGGAGACCCAGTACTTC	CASRLTGSAEETQYF
TRBV19	TRBD1	-	TRBJ1-3	TGTGCCAGTAGTATAGGAGGGCCCGGACAGGGGAGCTCTGGAAACACCATATATTTT	CASSIGGPGQGSSGNTIYF
TRBV5-1	TRBD2	once	TRBJ2-5	TGCGCCAGTAGACTAGCGGGGGGAAGCGACCGGGAGACCCAGTACTTC	CASRLAGGSDRETQYF
TRBV10-3	TRBD1	-	TRBJ1-2	TGTGCCATCAGTGAGTCGGCAGGGGGGATTCGCTATGGCTACACCTTC	CAISESAGGIRYGYTF
TRBV4-2	TRBD2	-	TRBJ2-3	TGTGCCAGCAGCCAATCAACCGACGGGGGGGCGGAAGATACGCAGTATTTT	CASSQSTDGGAEDTQYF
TRBV18	TRBD1	-	TRBJ2-2	TGTGCCAGCTCTCTCGGACAGGGGACCGGGGAGCTGTTTTTT	CASSLGQGTGELFF
TRBV2	-	-	TRBJ2-1	TGTGCCAGCAGTGATCGTCGAGGACTGTCTCGACGTAACAATGAGCAGTTCTTC	CASSDRRGLSRRNNEQFF
TRBV5-4	TRBD1	-	TRBJ2-1	TGTGCCAGCAGCTTGGGACAGGGGTTCCGGGGTGAGCAGTTCTTC	CASSLGQGFRGEQFF
TRBV7-9	TRBD1	-	TRBJ2-7	TGTGCCAGCAGCTTAACAGGGGGCGCTAACTACGAGCAGTACTTC	CASSLTGGANYEQYF
TRBV2	TRBD1	-	TRBJ1-1	TGTGCCAGCAGCCAGTACAGGGGGAACACTGAAGCTTTCTTT	CASSQYRGNTEAFF
TRBV29-1	-	-	TRBJ1-1	TGCAGCGTCAATCAGGCGAACACTGAAGCTTTCTTT	CSVNQANTEAFF
TRBV4-1	-	-	TRBJ2-2	TGCGCCAGCAGCCTTCTGACTAGAGCTTCAAACACCGGGGAGCTGTTTTTT	CASSLLTRASNTGELFF
TRBV11-2	TRBD1	-	TRBJ1-2	TGTGCCAGCAGGTCATCAGGGGGCAGAGGTGGCTACACCTTC	CASRSSGGRGGYTF